This T cell receptor (beta chain) stems from a study of blood T cells in healthy people across ages (dated by TCRdb to about 2015). In the study overall: In model experiments, template switching captured roughly one uniquely barcoded TCR beta cDNA molecule for every two T cells. Using deep sequencing normalized with unique cDNA molecular identifiers, the study measured how TCR beta repertoire diversity changes with age. The donors were divided into four age groups: young (average around 15 years), middle-aged (around 37), aged (approximately 64) and long-lived (about 90). Donors of different ages were randomly distributed across sequencing lanes to avoid experimental bias. The study analyzed two additional independent replicas of 1 million unique cDNA reads from the same blood draw for two donors, one aged 18 to 30 and one aged 80 or older.

CDR1 and CDR2 (MNHNS, SASEGT) derive from the germline V gene. Its CDR3 holds 15 amino acids, cysteine through phenylalanine. Solely the CDR3 DNA is kept, with 45 bases framed from the first base. V drops 4 bases and J drops 5 bases, leaving 16 bases in between. The donors were around 39 Caucasian individuals from Russia, aged roughly 6 to 100 years, who were systemically healthy. Each donor gave ten milliliters of peripheral blood, collected into EDTA-treated Vacutainer tubes. Ficoll-Paque density-gradient centrifugation was used to isolate PBMCs, with at least 7 million per sample. Trizol reagent was used to extract total RNA from PBMCs, with at least 5.5 micrograms per sample. For every donor, flow cytometry on a PBMC aliquot measured the percentage of naive CD45RAhigh/CD27high T cells. Here is what the overall study found, with its caveats: As age increased, observed TCR beta diversity per million T cells dropped in a roughly linear way, and a significant reduction was already evident by age approximately 40. Since profiling was done on bulk unsorted PBMCs, naive and antigen-experienced compartments could not be conclusively compared. Total diversity estimates from one million sequenced T cells were considered lower bounds and underestimates. The CMV infection status of donors was not known, potentially confounding age-related changes in expanded clonotypes. Compared with the aged group, the long-lived group had more naive CD4+ T cells, fewer expanded clones and increased TCR diversity, a pattern suggesting age selection. There was a strong correlation between observed TCR beta diversity and the percentage of naive T cells measured by flow cytometry.

Worth noting for this clonotype: What antigen it recognizes has not been identified. No per-base quality is available; no much larger clone lies one base away.

The library relied on 5' RACE. The listed sequencing device is Illumina HiSeq 2500. A second roughly 6 to 12 cycle PCR used a sample-barcoded 5' primer and a J-beta primer mix. Each TCR beta cDNA molecule received a unique molecular identifier from a template-switch 5' adaptor carrying 12 random nucleotides. At least 2.5 million CDR3-containing paired-end reads were obtained from each sample. First-strand cDNA synthesis was performed from all RNA using the Mint cDNA synthesis kit, with priming by a TRBC-specific oligonucleotide. Following uracil-DNA glycosylase treatment, a first 18-cycle PCR with universal primers M1SS and BC2_uni_R was performed on all cDNA. The authors processed their data as follows. For normalization, 1 million high-quality reads, each with a distinct molecular identifier, were randomly selected from each sample. Reads sharing molecular identifiers were discarded rather than binned into consensus sequences. CDR3 identification, clonotype clustering and error correction used MiTCR with a Q25 quality threshold and the strictest error-elimination algorithm. A nonparametric unseen species model with Euler transformation was used to estimate lower-bound total TCR beta diversity. The raw public data were reprocessed by TCRdb itself: fastp quality trimming at Q25, MiXCR clonotype calling, in-frame beta chains only. Records with the same CDR3 protein are collapsed into one entry carrying the most frequent genes and DNA. These V and J calls derive from TCRdb rather than the authors' analysis. The sample table records some 710,000 distinct CDR3 sequences; 22% of these occur just once. Around a fifth of the sample is in the top ten clones.

This TCR was recovered from a man aged 65-85 years in good health. The sequence joins TRBV6-1 to TRBJ2-3; the D segment is perhaps TRBD1 or TRBD2, each sharing 6 matched bases. The source material was blood. The CDR3 sequence is CASSVLWGARDTQYF. The DNA is as follows: TGTGCCAGCAGTGTTTTATGGGGGGCGCGAGATACGCAGTATTTT.